The 26 T cell receptor beta chains below were found in one sample sequenced in a study of OX40 agonist ivuxolimab in advanced cancers. The data were produced by immunoSEQ multiplex PCR, yet TCRdb's version contains in-frame clones alone and is incomplete. The profile shows some 40,000 clones, nearly 90% of them singletons. The specimen was CD4+ or CD8+ T cells sorted from blood, collected in a trial of the OX40 agonist ivuxolimab. The receptors derive from an adult with an advanced solid tumor such as melanoma, head and neck, liver or kidney cancer.

The rearrangement joins TRBV28 to TRBJ2-2; D call uncertain. Germline CDR1 MDHEN, CDR2 SYDVKM. V dropped 5 bases and J dropped 0 bases, with 10 bases sitting between them. CDR3 length equals 15 residues. The CDR3 protein is CASSPLDTNTGELFF. Written as DNA, the CDR3 is TGTGCCAGCAGTCCACTTGATACGAACACCGGGGAGCTGTTTTTT.

The CDR3 DNA sequence: TGCGCCAGCAGCCAAGAGGTCTCCTTTTGGGAGCAGTACTTC. Protein: CASSQEVSFWEQYF. V gene TRBV4-1 combines with J gene TRBJ2-7; D ambiguous. This CDR3 is built from 14 residues. The germline V gene encodes CDR1 MGHRA and CDR2 YSYEKL. Deletions cut 0 bases from V and 7 bases from J, with 13 bases between.

The chain has TRBV27 and TRBJ1-2; TRBD1 matches at 8 bases. The CDR3 length is 16 residues. Germline V gives CDR1 MNHEY, CDR2 SMNVEV (reference sequence). Losses at the gene ends were 7 bases for V and 6 bases for J; bases not matched to a gene: 16. The CDR3 reads CASTKSVWTGLDGYTF. DNA of the CDR3: TGTGCCAGCACCAAGTCCGTCTGGACAGGGTTAGATGGCTACACCTTC.

The chain combines TRBV14 with TRBJ2-7; no firm D call. V was cut by 1 base and J by 5 bases, with 12 bases left in between. Germline CDR1 SGHDN, CDR2 FVKESK. CDR3 length: 14 amino acids. CDR3 sequence: CASSQAYGRDEQYF. The CDR3 DNA sequence: TGTGCCAGCAGCCAAGCCTATGGTCGCGACGAGCAGTACTTC.

Here the CDR3 reads CASSPLAVQETQYF. The CDR3, as DNA: TGTGCCAGCAGCCCGCTAGCGGTCCAAGAGACCCAGTACTTC. The V gene is TRBV7-9, the J gene TRBJ2-5, with TRBD2 identical over 7 bases. The germline gives CDR1 SEHNR, CDR2 FQNEAQ (reference sequence). This CDR3 has 14 amino acids. Trimming cost V 5 bases and J 1 base; bases outside gene matches: 4.

The rearrangement joins TRBV2 to TRBJ2-1; tentatively, D is TRBD2 (6 bases). CDR3 length: 16 amino acids. The ends were cut back, 5 bases at V and 6 bases at J, with 20 bases in the middle. CDR1 is SNHLY, CDR2 FYNNEI, per germline. The CDR3 loop is CASSPEAGPPGNEQFF. The CDR3 bases are TGTGCCAGCAGTCCAGAGGCGGGACCCCCCGGCAATGAGCAGTTCTTC.

This chain links TRBV28 with TRBJ2-2; 7 bases fit TRBD2. The CDR3 loop spans 14 amino acids. Germline loops: CDR1 MDHEN, CDR2 SYDVKM. The V and J ends lost 4 bases and 7 bases, in that order; junction bases with no gene match: 6. DNA for the CDR3: TGTGCCAGCAGTTGGGAGGGAAGGGTCGGGGAGCTGTTTTTT. This encodes CASSWEGRVGELFF.

This chain uses TRBV4-1 with TRBJ2-3, with D possibly being TRBD1 (8 bases). The length of the CDR3 is 16 residues. V was clipped by 4 bases and J by 3 bases, with 17 bases between them. Germline CDR1 is MGHRA and CDR2 is YSYEKL. For the CDR3, the DNA is TGCGCCAGCAGCCCTTTAACAGGGGGGGGGACAGATACGCAGTATTTT. This sequence encodes CASSPLTGGGTDTQYF.

J is TRBJ2-7 and V is TRBV27; tentatively, D is TRBD1 (6 bases). Trimming took 3 bases from V and 2 from J, leaving 11 bases between them. This CDR3 is built from 14 residues. The germline V gene has CDR1 MNHEY and CDR2 SMNVEV (reference sequence). The CDR3 DNA follows: TGTGCCAGCAGTTTTATAGGGGGAACCTACGAGCAGTACTTC. It translates to CASSFIGGTYEQYF.

Of note for this clone: Distinct nucleotide sequences in the sample also encode this CDR3. V usage is TRBV27 and J usage is TRBJ2-3, with TRBD2 identical over 10 bases. The CDR3 runs to 15 residues. Per the germline V gene, CDR1 is MNHEY and CDR2 is SMNVEV (reference sequence). J gave up 1 base and V 2 bases, and 0 bases lay outside the gene matches. CDR3 sequence: CASSLLAGGTDTQYF. Written as DNA, the CDR3 is TGTGCCAGCAGTTTACTAGCGGGGGGCACAGATACGCAGTATTTT.

The CDR3 sequence: CASSLPTGGNYGYTF. CDR3 in DNA: TGTGCCAGCAGCTTGCCGACAGGGGGGAACTATGGCTACACCTTC. The chain uses TRBV5-6 and TRBJ1-2; TRBD1 matches at 9 bases. Trimming took 1 base from V and 2 from J; bases not matched to a gene: 3. The CDR3 has 15 amino acids. Germline-derived CDR1 and CDR2 are SGHDT and YYEEEE.

This clone appeared a few times. This chain connects TRBV28 to TRBJ1-2, with 8 bases lining up with TRBD1. The CDR3 extends over 17 amino acids. V trimming: 7 bases; J trimming: 0 bases; junction bases outside the gene matches: 13. The V gene's germline CDR1 is MDHEN and CDR2 SYDVKM. CDR3 protein: CASTGLGTGASNYGYTF. The DNA for the CDR3 is TGTGCCAGCACCGGGTTGGGGACAGGAGCCTCTAACTATGGCTACACCTTC.

This chain links TRBV6-1 with TRBJ2-4; D not resolved. Germline V gives CDR1 MNHNS, CDR2 SASEGT. The CDR3 is 14 residues long. V was pared by 0 bases and J by 0 bases, with 3 bases between. CDR3 bases: TGTGCCAGCAGTGAAGCGGGAGCCAAAAACATTCAGTACTTC. It translates to CASSEAGAKNIQYF.

This clone was picked up a small number of times. The chain joins TRBV27 to TRBJ1-1; D gene ambiguous. The length of the CDR3 is 15 residues. V lost 6 bases to trimming and J lost 4 bases, with 18 bases between them. Germline CDR1 and CDR2: MNHEY and SMNVEV (reference sequence). Written as DNA, the CDR3 is TGTGCCAGCAGCCCCCTGTGGAGGGAGGTCACTGAAGCTTTCTTT. The encoded protein is CASSPLWREVTEAFF.

This chain's CDR3 is CAIRGVGTEAFF. CDR3 bases: TGTGCCATCCGGGGGGTGGGAACTGAAGCTTTCTTT. The chain combines TRBV7-8 with TRBJ1-1, with D perhaps matching TRBD1 (5 bases). This CDR3 contains 12 residues. Germline assignment: CDR1 SGHVS and CDR2 FQNEAQ. V was cut by 10 bases and J by 5 bases, with 14 bases left in between.

The V call is TRBV9, the J call TRBJ2-1; 8 bases fit TRBD2. Germline trimming cut 0 bases from V and 5 bases from J; bases unmatched to any gene: 4. Germline values: CDR1 SGDLS, CDR2 YYNGEE. There are 15 residues in the CDR3. The CDR3 DNA reads TGTGCCAGCAGCGTAGGGGCGGGGGGACACAATGAGCAGTTCTTC. The encoded protein is CASSVGAGGHNEQFF.

The chain employs TRBV30 and TRBJ1-3, with 8 bases that match TRBD1. Germline V gene lookup returns CDR1 GTSNPN and CDR2 SVGIG (reference sequence). J lost 4 bases, V lost 6 bases, and 5 bases had no gene match. CDR3 length: 13 residues. The CDR3 region has the DNA TGTGCCTGCCAGGGGGCGGAAGGAAACACCATATATTTT. Its protein product is CACQGAEGNTIYF.

Relative to its sample, this clone is medium-sized. This chain uses TRBV28 with TRBJ2-7; either TRBD1 or TRBD2 may supply D (5 bases each). The germline V and J ends were trimmed by 3 bases and 6 bases, with 12 bases remaining between them. The CDR3 is 13 amino acids. Germline CDR1 and CDR2: MDHEN and SYDVKM. CDR3 sequence reads: CASSLGVAGEQYF. The CDR3 DNA follows: TGTGCCAGCAGTTTGGGGGTGGCGGGCGAGCAGTACTTC.

Concerning this clone itself: The conserved final phenylalanine or tryptophan is absent from the CDR3, which likely points to a read error. The DNA is left out, because the CDR3 cannot be placed on it with certainty; the CDR3 is given as TCRdb lists it. The chain carries TRBV30 and TRBJ2-7. The CDR3 numbers 10 amino acids, ends counted. Germline V gene data show CDR1 as GTSNPN and CDR2 as SVGIG (reference sequence). Here the CDR3 reads CAWSVRSCLL.

The chain combines TRBV5-6 with TRBJ2-3; no clear D gene. The V gene's germline CDR1 is SGHDT and CDR2 YYEEEE. The CDR3 has 13 residues. Between the trimmed V and J ends, which lost 4 bases and 7 bases, there was a span of 13 bases. The chain's CDR3 is CASSPPEHYTQYF. The CDR3 DNA follows: TGTGCCAGCAGCCCTCCGGAGCACTATACGCAGTATTTT.

This chain connects TRBV7-9 to TRBJ1-5; 12 bases are a match to TRBD1. The germline V gene encodes CDR1 SEHNR and CDR2 FQNEAQ (reference sequence). CDR3 length: 16 amino acids. J was trimmed by 7 bases and V by 3 bases; bases with no gene match: 7. The CDR3 reads CASSLGQGALGQPQHF. CDR3 in DNA: TGTGCCAGCAGCTTGGGACAGGGGGCGCTGGGACAGCCCCAGCATTTT.

J is TRBJ2-7 and V is TRBV27; 8 nucleotides agree with TRBD1. The ends lost 6 bases at V and 5 bases at J; junction bases unmatched: 9. Per the germline V gene, CDR1 is MNHEY and CDR2 is SMNVEV (reference sequence). The CDR3 covers 14 residues. In DNA, the CDR3 is TGTGCCAGCAGAGTGGGGACAGGTTGGGACGAGCAGTACTTC. As protein: CASRVGTGWDEQYF.

The rearrangement uses TRBV6-5 and TRBJ2-3; TRBD2 matches 10 bases. Germline CDR1 MNHEY, CDR2 SVGAGI. CDR3 length: 16 residues. J gave up 6 bases and V 0 bases, and 6 bases lay outside the gene matches. CDR3 in DNA: TGTGCCAGCAGTTACTCTGCTAGCGGGGGAATGGATACGCAGTATTTT. It translates to CASSYSASGGMDTQYF.

The V call is TRBV27, the J call TRBJ2-7; 7 nucleotides match TRBD2. J lost 6 bases, V lost 3 bases, and 11 bases had no gene match. The CDR3 has 15 amino acids. Germline V gives CDR1 MNHEY, CDR2 SMNVEV (reference sequence). CDR3: CASSLGGTLSGEQYF. Written as DNA, the CDR3 is TGTGCCAGCAGTTTGGGAGGGACCCTGTCCGGCGAGCAGTACTTC.

The V call is TRBV28, the J call TRBJ2-5; weak D call: TRBD2 (6 bases). This CDR3 has 11 residues. Germline V gene data show CDR1 as MDHEN and CDR2 as SYDVKM. V was cut by 7 bases and J by 7 bases, with 10 bases left in between. This CDR3 is CASTTEGTQYF. The CDR3 DNA follows: TGTGCCAGCACCACGGAGGGGACCCAGTACTTC.

The chain links TRBV13 to TRBJ1-5; D gene uncertain. CDR3 length: 15 residues. The ends were cut back, 4 bases at V and 3 bases at J, with 13 bases in the middle. Germline values: CDR1 PRHDT, CDR2 FYEKMQ (reference sequence). The CDR3 spells CASSSQRDLNQPQHF. DNA for the CDR3: TGTGCCAGCAGCTCCCAGCGGGATCTCAATCAGCCCCAGCATTTT.